The present TCR beta chain was sequenced within a study of cytomegalovirus exposure and HLA in healthy donors. Study-wide results and caveats: A later analysis showed that HLA-associated TCR beta chains had undergone more clonal expansion than equally common others.

Trimming stripped 5 bases from V and 5 bases from J, with 13 bases between. Per germline, CDR1 SGHNT and CDR2 YENEEA. CDR3 length: 14 amino acids. This clone was found a few times. Antigen specificity is unknown. The PCR was carried out with 60 Vbeta primers and 13 Jbeta primers. Using immunoSEQ multiplex PCR, the repertoire was profiled, and TCRdb retains in-frame clones only, with some absent. The sample records some 140,000 clones, 82% being singletons. The sample consisted of PBMCs. The chain joins TRBV11-3 to TRBJ2-4; tentative D call: TRBD2 (6 bases). The origin of this receptor is a woman between 50 and 59 years old in good health and CMV-seropositive. CDR3 loop: CASSPIGGENIQYF. The CDR3 DNA sequence: TGTGCCAGCAGCCCGATCGGCGGGGAAAACATTCAGTACTTC.